These 30 T cell receptor beta chains came from one sample sequenced in a study of T cell changes during pregnancy in multiple sclerosis. The method was immunoSEQ multiplex PCR; TCRdb's version includes in-frame clones alone and lacks a portion of them. The repertoire has fewer than 40,000 clones, roughly 90% of them found once; the top ten carry 4.5%. This specimen consisted of CD8+ T cells from peripheral blood mononuclear cells, obtained after pregnancy. The receptor set was obtained from a female donor with multiple sclerosis, enrolled in a pregnancy study.

This clone appeared once. The chain recombines TRBV4-1 with TRBJ1-4; TRBD1 might be the D (5 bases). In germline, CDR1 is MGHRA, CDR2 YSYEKL. Trimming cost V 4 bases and J 0 bases, with 12 bases left between them. The CDR3 extends over 16 amino acids. CDR3 sequence: CASSPPGGSTNEKLFF. The CDR3 DNA reads TGCGCCAGCAGCCCCCCGGGGGGGTCAACTAATGAAAAACTGTTTTTT.

The CDR3 bases are TGTGCCAGCAGCTTCCCTCGGGACAGGGACCCCTATGGCTACACCTTC. Protein product: CASSFPRDRDPYGYTF. The genes are TRBV7-9 and TRBJ1-2; 9 nucleotides align to TRBD1. CDR3 size: 16 residues. V trimming: 3 bases; J trimming: 4 bases; junction bases outside the gene matches: 9. Germline V CDR1 and CDR2: SEHNR, FQNEAQ (reference sequence).

This rearrangement joins TRBV6-4 to TRBJ1-4, with D tentatively TRBD1 (5 bases). V lost 3 bases to trimming and J lost 7 bases, with 12 bases between them. This CDR3 is built from 14 residues. Germline V CDR1 and CDR2: MRHNA, SNTAGT. Here the CDR3 DNA reads TGTGCCAGCAGTGAGGACACAGAGAGTGAAAAACTGTTTTTT. Protein product: CASSEDTESEKLFF.

The chain employs TRBV13 and TRBJ2-5; D ambiguous. V was cut by 4 bases and J by 3 bases, with 6 bases left in between. The CDR3 runs to 12 residues. The V gene's germline CDR1 is PRHDT and CDR2 FYEKMQ (reference sequence). The CDR3 loop is CASSSRKETQYF. In DNA, the CDR3 is TGTGCCAGCAGCTCTAGAAAAGAGACCCAGTACTTC.

This chain links TRBV9 with TRBJ1-2, with TRBD1 matching over 7 bases. The CDR3 has 14 residues. The germline gives CDR1 SGDLS, CDR2 YYNGEE. V was clipped by 3 bases and J by 0 bases; unmatched bases: 2. CDR3 amino acids: CASSGQGSNYGYTF. The CDR3, as DNA: TGTGCCAGCAGCGGACAGGGCTCTAACTATGGCTACACCTTC.

CDR3 region: CASSQALDRANTEAFF. CDR3 coding DNA: TGCGCCAGCAGCCAAGCCCTAGACAGGGCAAACACTGAAGCTTTCTTT. V gene TRBV4-3 combines with J gene TRBJ1-1, with 7 nucleotides matching TRBD1. With 1 base clipped from V and 2 bases from J, the junction kept 7 bases outside the gene matches. In germline, CDR1 is LGHNA, CDR2 YSLEER. The CDR3 has 16 residues.

J is TRBJ2-2 and V is TRBV19; 8 bases line up with TRBD1. Looked up from germline, CDR1 is LNHDA and CDR2 is SQIVND (reference sequence). V lost 6 bases, J lost 1 base, and 4 bases stayed unmatched. This CDR3 contains 15 residues. For the CDR3, the DNA is TGTGCCAGTAGGGACAGGGAACGGAACACCGGGGAGCTGTTTTTT. Its translation is CASRDRERNTGELFF.

The CDR3 sequence is CASRNVGGNEQFF. CDR3 DNA sequence: TGTGCCAGCAGAAATGTGGGGGGCAATGAGCAGTTCTTC. This rearrangement joins TRBV7-9 to TRBJ2-1; D might be TRBD2 (6 bases). V was trimmed by 6 bases and J by 6 bases, leaving 12 bases between them. The CDR3 covers 13 residues. Germline loops: CDR1 SEHNR, CDR2 FQNEAQ (reference sequence).

This chain links TRBV19 with TRBJ2-1, with TRBD2 matching 14 bases. Germline CDR1 LNHDA, CDR2 SQIVND (reference sequence). This CDR3 contains 16 residues. With 5 bases clipped from V and 9 bases from J, the junction kept 9 bases outside the gene matches. Written as DNA, the CDR3 is TGTGCCAGTAGTGCGACTAGCGGGGGGGCTTCAGGTGAGCAGTTCTTC. This translates into CASSATSGGASGEQFF.

V is TRBV4-3 and J is TRBJ2-6; tentative D call: TRBD2 (5 bases). This CDR3 contains 16 residues. V was pared by 3 bases and J by 0 bases, with 9 bases between. The germline V gene encodes CDR1 LGHNA and CDR2 YSLEER. The CDR3 nucleotides read TGCGCCAGCAGCCAGGATACTAGCTCTGGGGCCAACGTCCTGACTTTC. It codes for CASSQDTSSGANVLTF.

This chain uses TRBV29-1 with TRBJ2-7, with 10 bases fitting TRBD1. This CDR3 contains 12 residues. V was clipped by 7 bases and J by 9 bases; unmatched bases: 9. Germline V gene data show CDR1 as SQVTM and CDR2 as ANQGSEA. In DNA, the CDR3 is TGCAGCGCCGGGACAGGGGATGGTGTGCAGTACTTC. It specifies CSAGTGDGVQYF.

The chain links TRBV9 to TRBJ2-1; D possibly corresponds to TRBD1 (5 bases). CDR1 is SGDLS, CDR2 YYNGEE, per germline. V was trimmed by 0 bases and J by 8 bases, leaving 9 bases between them. CDR3 length equals 13 residues. The CDR3: CASSVAVRDEQFF. DNA for the CDR3: TGTGCCAGCAGCGTAGCGGTCAGGGATGAGCAGTTCTTC.

The chain combines TRBV9 with TRBJ2-2; 8 bases fit TRBD1. J gave up 6 bases and V 1 base, and 5 bases lay outside the gene matches. There are 15 residues in the CDR3. The V gene's germline CDR1 is SGDLS and CDR2 YYNGEE. CDR3 protein: CASSVTGGGSGELFF. In DNA form, the CDR3 reads TGTGCCAGCAGCGTAACAGGGGGTGGGTCCGGGGAGCTGTTTTTT. Looking up the rest from reference TRBV9 and TRBJ2-2 gives the full variable domain: DSGVTQTPKHLITATGQRVTLRCSPRSGDLSVYWYQQSLDQGLQFLIQYYNGEERAKGNILERFSAQQFPDLHSELNLSSLELGDSALYFCASSVTGGGSGELFFGEGSRLTVL.

The V call is TRBV6-5, the J call TRBJ2-7; D call uncertain. The germline CDR1 and CDR2 sequences are MNHEY and SVGAGI. Between the trimmed V and J ends, which lost 6 bases and 2 bases, there was a span of 11 bases. The CDR3 sequence is 13 residues long. In DNA form, the CDR3 reads TGTGCCAGCAGGGAGCGTGGTCCCTACGAGCAGTACTTC. Translation: CASRERGPYEQYF.

V usage is TRBV6-6 and J usage is TRBJ2-2; 7 bases are a match to TRBD1. V shed 5 bases, J shed 3 bases, and the junction held 0 bases outside the gene matches. The CDR3 covers 13 residues. In germline, CDR1 is MNHNY, CDR2 SVGAGI (reference sequence). This chain's CDR3 is CASSDRDTGELFF. CDR3 sequence (DNA): TGTGCCAGCAGTGACAGGGACACCGGGGAGCTGTTTTTT.

The count of this clone is one. This chain connects TRBV6-6 to TRBJ1-1; D is unclear. This CDR3 is built from 12 residues. V was pared by 2 bases and J by 8 bases, with 9 bases between. CDR1 MNHNY and CDR2 SVGAGI come from the germline V gene (reference sequence). The CDR3 is CASSYTALEAFF. The CDR3 coding sequence is TGTGCCAGCAGTTACACTGCCCTCGAAGCTTTCTTT.

The rearrangement uses TRBV27 and TRBJ2-7, with 14 bases fitting TRBD2. V shed 0 bases and J 6 bases; nucleotides not matched to a gene: 7. The CDR3 has 17 amino acids. The germline V gene encodes CDR1 MNHEY and CDR2 SMNVEV (reference sequence). This chain's CDR3 is CASSLSPPGLAGVEQYF. In DNA, the CDR3 is TGTGCCAGCAGTTTATCCCCGCCGGGACTAGCGGGGGTCGAGCAGTACTTC.

The chain couples TRBV2 to TRBJ1-5; possibly TRBD1 for D (6 bases). Germline V gene sequence: CDR1 SNHLY, CDR2 FYNNEI. V lost 2 bases and J 4 bases, leaving 18 bases between the germline ends. CDR3 length: 17 amino acids. The CDR3 sequence: CASSESGGPGGNQPQHF. The DNA of the CDR3 is TGTGCCAGCAGTGAATCGGGGGGCCCCGGAGGGAATCAGCCCCAGCATTTT.

This chain connects TRBV19 to TRBJ2-7; D is unclear. Trimming cost V 4 bases and J 2 bases, with 18 bases left between them. The CDR3 has 16 residues. Germline CDR1 and CDR2: LNHDA and SQIVND (reference sequence). CDR3 sequence: CASSTHTRTWPYEQYF. The CDR3 nucleotides read TGTGCCAGTAGTACTCATACCCGCACCTGGCCCTACGAGCAGTACTTC.

The chain uses TRBV5-5 and TRBJ1-2; D is unclear. Germline assignment: CDR1 SGHKS and CDR2 YYEKEE (reference sequence). Trimming shortened V by 0 bases and J by 4 bases, and 10 bases separated the two germline ends. This CDR3 has 14 residues. The CDR3 DNA reads as TGTGCCAGCAGCTTGGGCGGCGTGATCTATGGCTACACCTTC. Protein: CASSLGGVIYGYTF.

The chain links TRBV4-3 to TRBJ2-2; 8 nucleotides line up with TRBD1. The CDR3 extends over 15 amino acids. Germline V gene sequence: CDR1 LGHNA, CDR2 YSLEER. V trimming: 0 bases; J trimming: 6 bases; junction bases outside the gene matches: 3. The CDR3 spells CASSQEQGGPGELFF. The CDR3 nucleotides are TGCGCCAGCAGCCAAGAACAGGGGGGACCCGGGGAGCTGTTTTTT.

The CDR3: CASSDRGAPYNEQFF. The CDR3 DNA follows: TGTGCCAGCAGTGACCGGGGGGCCCCCTACAATGAGCAGTTCTTC. V usage is TRBV6-4 and J usage is TRBJ2-1; D perhaps matches TRBD2 (7 bases). The CDR3 runs 15 residues. The V end was cut by 2 bases, the J end by 2 bases, with 10 bases between. Germline V CDR1 and CDR2: MRHNA, SNTAGT.

The chain is built from TRBV27 and TRBJ1-1, with D possibly being TRBD1 (5 bases). V gave up 2 bases and J gave up 9 bases, with 13 bases separating them. This CDR3 is built from 13 residues. Germline V gene lookup returns CDR1 MNHEY and CDR2 SMNVEV (reference sequence). CDR3 in amino acids: CASSLRGPLQAFF. In nucleotides, the CDR3 is TGTGCCAGCAGTTTAAGGGGCCCCTTGCAAGCTTTCTTT.

This chain uses TRBV29-1 with TRBJ2-2, with 9 bases fitting TRBD1. Germline CDR1 and CDR2: SQVTM and ANQGSEA. The CDR3 loop spans 14 amino acids. CDR3: CSIKTGGDTGELFF. DNA of the CDR3: TGCAGTATCAAGACAGGGGGGGACACCGGGGAGCTGTTTTTT.

The V gene is TRBV5-1, the J gene TRBJ2-7; D not resolved. Trimming removed 0 bases from V and 5 bases from J, with 15 bases in between. The CDR3 runs 15 residues. The germline V gene has CDR1 SGHRS and CDR2 YFSETQ. CDR3 protein: CASSLVVQAENEQYF. CDR3 bases: TGCGCCAGCAGCTTGGTAGTTCAGGCCGAAAACGAGCAGTACTTC.

This chain joins TRBV5-4 and TRBJ1-2, with 12 bases matching TRBD1. J gave up 8 bases and V 3 bases, and 5 bases lay outside the gene matches. CDR1 SGHNT and CDR2 YYREEE come from the germline V gene (reference sequence). This CDR3 is built from 14 residues. The CDR3 bases are TGTGCCAGCAGCTGGGGACAGGGGGCGGGGGGCTACACCTTC. Translating it yields CASSWGQGAGGYTF.

The chain employs TRBV9 and TRBJ2-1; 7 positions agree with TRBD2. Trimming at V came to 0 bases and at J to 4 bases, leaving 1 base not matched to a gene. This CDR3 has 14 amino acids. Per germline, CDR1 SGDLS and CDR2 YYNGEE. CDR3: CASSVGSGYNEQFF. In nucleotides, the CDR3 is TGTGCCAGCAGCGTAGGTAGCGGGTACAATGAGCAGTTCTTC.

The chain joins TRBV29-1 to TRBJ2-1; possible D gene TRBD1, 5 bases. Trimming removed 3 bases from V and 3 bases from J, with 9 bases in between. From germline, CDR1 is SQVTM and CDR2 ANQGSEA. This CDR3 region has 13 residues. The CDR3 DNA reads as TGCAGCGTTGAGCCAGGGCTCTACAATGAGCAGTTCTTC. Its translation is CSVEPGLYNEQFF.

The V gene is TRBV6-5, the J gene TRBJ1-2, with D perhaps TRBD1 (6 bases). In germline, CDR1 is MNHEY, CDR2 SVGAGI. The CDR3 extends over 15 amino acids. Trimming shortened V by 7 bases and J by 8 bases, and 23 bases separated the two germline ends. The CDR3 loop reads CASTPSLYRDVGYTF. DNA of the CDR3: TGTGCCAGCACCCCCTCCCTATACAGGGACGTCGGCTACACCTTC.

This rearrangement joins TRBV19 to TRBJ2-1, with D maybe TRBD2 (6 bases). Germline-derived CDR1 and CDR2 are LNHDA and SQIVND (reference sequence). V was clipped by 2 bases and J by 2 bases, with 10 bases between them. The CDR3 runs 15 residues. The chain's CDR3 is CASSIISGTYNEQFF. The CDR3 bases are TGTGCCAGTAGTATAATTAGCGGCACCTACAATGAGCAGTTCTTC.